The sequence of this T cell receptor beta chain was determined in a study of immune evolution from preneoplasia to lung adenocarcinoma (dated by TCRdb to about 2021). About the investigation overall: No AAH lesions showed HLA loss of heterozygosity, compared with around 7% of AIS, 15% of MIA and around a third of ADC lesions. The study combined immune gene expression, TCR sequencing and multiplex immunofluorescence to profile immune contexture across lung adenocarcinoma precursors and invasive adenocarcinoma. Resected precursor lesions (AAH, AIS, MIA) and invasive adenocarcinomas were each compared against paired morphologically normal lung tissue. The sample size depended on which specimens were available, not on a prior power calculation. The immune data were integrated with whole exome sequencing and methylation data from the same cohort of nodules. The overall cohort was made up of over 40 patients with pulmonary nodules who had surgical resection. TCR sequencing data were obtained from 51 patients. According to the study, about 100 samples were used for TCR sequencing. POLYSOLVER was used to infer Class I HLA alleles from exome data, while LOHHLA was used to detect allele-specific HLA loss. Summary of the overall study and its limitations: The findings rested on association rather than direct causation, and larger cohorts with long-term follow-up and longitudinal biopsies were considered necessary. Because all patients came from Japan and China, whether the findings apply to Western populations was uncertain. Clonality was highest in normal lung, while later-stage lesions appeared to show lower clonality but higher T cell density and diversity. KRAS-mutant nodules showed the highest T cell clonality compared with EGFR-mutant or double wild-type lesions. The highest top T cell clone frequencies were observed in normal lung, and a progressive decrease in top T cell clone frequencies appeared to occur from AAH through AIS, MIA and invasive adenocarcinoma.

There are 15 amino acids in the CDR3, from cysteine to phenylalanine inclusive. The retained sequence is limited to the CDR3, 45 bases, with the frame set at the first base. Relative to germline, V is 3 bases shorter and J is 2 bases shorter, with 12 bases between their ends. In the germline V gene, CDR1 corresponds to SGHRS and CDR2 to YFSETQ. With respect to this clone: The target of this receptor is not known. No qualities accompany the bases; no much larger clone lies one base away.

Using the immunoSEQ hsTCRbeta Kit, TCR beta CDR3 regions were sequenced from DNA. The study's processing was this. TCR sequencing data were analysed with the ImmunoSEQ Analyzer. T cell clonality was defined as 1 minus Pielou's evenness, as computed on productive rearrangements. The inverse Simpson index, applied to productive templates, was used to measure T cell diversity. T cell density was defined as TCR beta template counts normalized to usable DNA, with usable DNA estimated by amplifying and sequencing housekeeping genes. TCR metrics were compared across histologic stages using two-sided Kruskal-Wallis tests. As stored in TCRdb, this immuneACCESS dataset retains in-frame rearrangements with V and J assigned. A fraction of the clones does not appear; measured against another copy, unresolved V genes explain less than half of the discrepancy, and the remainder lacks a known reason. V and J calls and clone size are as listed in that table; D and trimming were resolved from the DNA. The sample data list some 6,200 clones, and approximately 78% of these were observed just once. Of the sample, over 6.5% falls within the top ten clones.

Patients underwent resection in Japan or China between about 2014 and 2018. The histologic diagnosis of each case was independently confirmed on H&E slides by two lung cancer pathologists. To enrich premalignant or tumor cells for nucleic acid extraction, macro-dissection was performed after pathologic assessment. The AllPrep DNA/RNA FFPE Kit was used to isolate DNA from FFPE tissue. The sequence joins TRBV5-1 to TRBJ1-3, with the D segment identity uncertain. This clonotype originated in an older donor with lung adenocarcinoma. Material for sequencing was FFPE lung adenocarcinoma in situ tissue. The sample's cell subset or site, from its label and the paper: preinvasive adenocarcinoma in situ (AIS). The DNA reads TGCGCCAGCAGCTGGGGAGGATCGACTGGAAACACCATATATTTT. This sequence encodes CASSWGGSTGNTIYF.